What follows are 27 T cell receptor beta chains derived from one specimen sequenced in a study of blood T cell repertoires in COVID-19. TCRdb's copy holds only in-frame clones and misses some; the assay was immunoSEQ multiplex PCR. The sample lists about 85,000 clones; roughly 90% were seen once. Source material: peripheral blood. Receptor source: a woman of 80 years or more with active or convalescent COVID-19.

This clone appeared a single time. V gene TRBV9 combines with J gene TRBJ1-3; no firm D call. In germline, CDR1 is SGDLS, CDR2 YYNGEE. The CDR3 length is 14 residues. Trimming cost V 4 bases and J 0 bases, with 8 bases left between them. The CDR3 DNA is TGTGCCAGCAGCCCAATTTCCTCTGGAAACACCATATATTTT. This encodes CASSPISSGNTIYF.

The rearrangement joins TRBV7-6 to TRBJ2-1; perhaps TRBD2 as D (5 bases). Deletions cut 2 bases from V and 0 bases from J, with 11 bases between. Germline-derived CDR1 and CDR2 are SGHVS and FNYEAQ. This CDR3 has 16 amino acids. Here the CDR3 reads CASSLMSGSSYNEQFF. The DNA for the CDR3 is TGTGCCAGCAGCTTAATGAGCGGAAGCTCCTACAATGAGCAGTTCTTC.

The V gene is TRBV19, the J gene TRBJ2-1; 13 nucleotides align to TRBD2. Germline V gene lookup returns CDR1 LNHDA and CDR2 SQIVND (reference sequence). The CDR3 contains 16 residues. V was pared by 3 bases and J by 5 bases, with 4 bases of the junction left unmatched. Here the CDR3 DNA reads TGTGCCAGTAGTATGCCGGGACTAGCGGGGAACAATGAGCAGTTCTTC. Amino acid sequence: CASSMPGLAGNNEQFF.

This chain links TRBV7-3 with TRBJ2-6; 13 nucleotides align to TRBD2. CDR1 is SGHTA and CDR2 is FQGTGA in the germline V gene. The CDR3 has 21 residues. With V trimmed by 2 bases and J by 4 bases, 14 bases remained unmatched. The CDR3 reads CASSLSSGGLAGASGANVLTF. The DNA of the CDR3 is TGTGCCAGCAGCTTATCATCAGGCGGACTAGCGGGAGCATCCGGGGCCAACGTCCTGACTTTC.

CDR3 region: CASTPQGTSTEAFF. Written as DNA, the CDR3 is TGTGCCAGCACCCCACAGGGCACTTCGACTGAAGCTTTCTTT. This sequence joins TRBV7-2 and TRBJ1-1, with a tentative D call TRBD1 (6 bases). CDR1 is SGHTA, CDR2 FQGNSA, per germline. V lost 7 bases, J lost 5 bases, and 17 bases lay in between. CDR3 length: 14 amino acids.

The chain has TRBV6-1 and TRBJ1-2; D is undetermined. The germline gives CDR1 MNHNS, CDR2 SASEGT. V was shortened by 3 bases and J by 1 base, with 9 bases between the two germline ends. This CDR3 contains 14 residues. The CDR3 here is CASSDHSSNYGYTF. DNA for the CDR3: TGTGCCAGCAGTGACCATAGTAGTAACTATGGCTACACCTTC.

This chain connects TRBV5-1 to TRBJ1-1; D not certain. The length of the CDR3 is 14 residues. CDR1 and CDR2 from the germline V gene are SGHRS and YFSETQ. Trimming removed 1 base at V and 2 bases at J, with 9 bases between. The CDR3 loop is CASSLQSVNTEAFF. The CDR3 coding sequence is TGCGCCAGCAGCTTGCAGTCAGTTAACACTGAAGCTTTCTTT.

The rearrangement uses TRBV7-9 and TRBJ2-1, with 9 bases matching TRBD2. The V gene end was trimmed by 4 bases and the J gene end by 2 bases; junction bases not matched to a gene: 9. The CDR3 length is 17 residues. Germline V CDR1 and CDR2: SEHNR, FQNEAQ (reference sequence). CDR3 in DNA: TGTGCCAGCAGCTCGTGGACTAGCGTCAAGACCTACAATGAGCAGTTCTTC. Residues: CASSSWTSVKTYNEQFF.

The V call is TRBV4-2, the J call TRBJ1-1; 7 bases are a match to TRBD1. CDR1 is LGHNA and CDR2 is YNFKEQ in the germline V gene. The CDR3 sequence is 13 residues long. With 1 base clipped from V and 7 bases from J, the junction kept 3 bases outside the gene matches. The CDR3 is CASSQGQGVEAFF. Here the CDR3 DNA reads TGTGCCAGCAGCCAAGGGCAGGGGGTTGAAGCTTTCTTT.

The chain carries TRBV6-2 or TRBV6-3 and TRBJ2-4; the D is unclear. Deletions cut 0 bases from V and 0 bases from J, with 6 bases between. Germline V lookup: CDR1 MNHEY, CDR2 SVGEGT. The CDR3 totals 15 residues. This CDR3 reads CASSYSTVAKNIQYF. The DNA of the CDR3 is TGTGCCAGCAGTTACTCGACTGTAGCCAAAAACATTCAGTACTTC.

The chain recombines TRBV29-1 with TRBJ1-1, with TRBD1 as a possible D gene (5 bases). The V end lost 6 bases, the J end lost 1 base, and 18 bases lay between the germline ends. Germline-derived CDR1 and CDR2 are SQVTM and ANQGSEA. The CDR3 has 15 amino acids. CDR3: CSVRASQGENTEAFF. For the CDR3, the DNA is TGCAGCGTCCGGGCCTCACAAGGGGAGAACACTGAAGCTTTCTTT.

This clone turned up a few times. The CDR3 protein is CASSQVSTPYNEQFF. CDR3 sequence (DNA): TGTGCCAGCAGCCAAGTCTCCACACCTTACAATGAGCAGTTCTTC. The V and J genes are TRBV4-2 and TRBJ2-1, with no clear D. From germline, CDR1 is LGHNA and CDR2 YNFKEQ. This CDR3 comprises 15 residues. V shed 1 base and J shed 4 bases, with 11 bases lying between them.

The chain employs TRBV4-1 and TRBJ2-2; perhaps TRBD1 as D (6 bases). V lost 0 bases and J lost 3, with 14 bases in between. Germline CDR1 reads MGHRA; CDR2 reads YSYEKL. This CDR3 is 17 amino acids long. This CDR3 reads CASSQEMGAHYTGELFF. The CDR3 DNA follows: TGCGCCAGCAGCCAAGAAATGGGGGCGCATTACACCGGGGAGCTGTTTTTT.

This rearrangement joins TRBV27 to TRBJ2-1, with a weak D call TRBD2 (6 bases). Germline CDR1 and CDR2: MNHEY and SMNVEV (reference sequence). The V and J ends lost 1 base and 6 bases respectively, with 10 bases between them. The CDR3 covers 14 residues. CDR3 nucleotide sequence: TGTGCCAGCAGTTTATGGGGACTCCTCAATGAGCAGTTCTTC. This encodes CASSLWGLLNEQFF.

CDR3 nucleotides: TGTGCCAGCAGGAAACCGGGAGGAACATACGAGCAGTACTTC. Protein product: CASRKPGGTYEQYF. The V call is TRBV7-2, the J call TRBJ2-7, with 7 positions matching TRBD2. The CDR3 contains 14 residues. CDR1 is SGHTA, CDR2 FQGNSA, per germline. V was clipped by 6 bases and J by 4 bases; unmatched bases: 9.

The chain joins TRBV15 to TRBJ1-5, with D possibly being TRBD1 (5 bases). This CDR3 is built from 15 residues. The V gene's germline CDR1 is LNHNV and CDR2 YYDKDF (reference sequence). The V gene lost 1 base and the J gene lost 1 base, with 8 bases spanning the gap. The CDR3 DNA follows: TGTGCCACCAGCAGAGTGGGGGGAAGCAATCAGCCCCAGCATTTT. Protein product: CATSRVGGSNQPQHF.

The J gene is TRBJ2-3, the V gene TRBV19; 10 positions agree with TRBD1. CDR1 is LNHDA, CDR2 SQIVND, per germline (reference sequence). The CDR3 sequence is 15 residues long. V lost 4 bases to trimming and J lost 5 bases; unmatched junction nucleotides: 6. The CDR3 sequence: CASSTDRGQGDTQYF. The DNA for the CDR3 is TGTGCCAGTAGTACAGACAGGGGGCAGGGAGATACGCAGTATTTT.

The genes are TRBV21-1 and TRBJ2-5; TRBD2, the table's D call, was not compared with the DNA. TRBV21-1 is a pseudogene segment. The CDR3 totals 12 residues. DNA of the CDR3: TGTGCCAGCAGCAATGTTTATGAGACCCAGTACTTC. Amino acid sequence: CASSNVYETQYF.

V usage is TRBV28 and J usage is TRBJ1-2, with D possibly being TRBD1 (5 bases). The germline V gene encodes CDR1 MDHEN and CDR2 SYDVKM. The CDR3 length is 16 residues. V shed 8 bases and J shed 2 bases, with 21 bases lying between them. CDR3 DNA sequence: TGTGCCAGCCGCACAACAAGGGGAGGGACGAACTATGGCTACACCTTC. Translating gives CASRTTRGGTNYGYTF.

The chain recombines TRBV7-9 with TRBJ2-6; no firm D call. This CDR3 contains 14 residues. Trimming removed 5 bases from V and 0 bases from J, with 5 bases in between. CDR1 SEHNR and CDR2 FQNEAQ come from the germline V gene (reference sequence). The CDR3 reads CASSLSSGANVLTF. CDR3 DNA sequence: TGTGCCAGCAGCCTGAGCTCTGGGGCCAACGTCCTGACTTTC.

V gene TRBV5-8 combines with J gene TRBJ2-7, with D maybe TRBD2 (6 bases). The CDR3 is 15 residues long. With 4 bases removed from V and 6 bases from J, the gap between germline ends came to 20 bases. Germline V gene data show CDR1 as SGHTS and CDR2 as YDEGEE. CDR3 sequence: CASSPAGTPSAEQYF. CDR3 DNA sequence: TGTGCCAGCAGCCCGGCCGGGACTCCGTCTGCCGAGCAGTACTTC.

The genes are TRBV5-1 and TRBJ1-6; TRBD1 agrees at 7 bases. The CDR3 totals 15 residues. Unmatched junction bases numbered 3, after V lost 4 bases and J lost 2 bases. Per germline, CDR1 SGHRS and CDR2 YFSETQ. For the CDR3, the DNA is TGCGCCAGCAGCAACGGGACAGCCTATAATTCACCCCTCCACTTT. It codes for CASSNGTAYNSPLHF.

The chain recombines TRBV6-2 or TRBV6-3 with TRBJ1-2; D gene uncertain. The CDR3 has 13 amino acids. Germline V lookup: CDR1 MNHEY, CDR2 SVGEGT. V was pared by 2 bases and J by 5 bases, with 9 bases between. The CDR3 DNA follows: TGTGCCAGCAGTTACCCCAACGGGTATGGCTACACCTTC. Its protein product is CASSYPNGYGYTF.

CDR3 in amino acids: CSASSPTSGSDTQYF. CDR3 coding DNA: TGCAGTGCTAGTAGTCCGACTAGCGGGAGTGATACGCAGTATTTT. The chain employs TRBV20-1 and TRBJ2-3, with 12 bases fitting TRBD2. The germline gives CDR1 DFQATT, CDR2 SNEGSKA (reference sequence). Trimming cost V 3 bases and J 6 bases; bases outside gene matches: 7. CDR3 length: 15 residues.

The V call is TRBV19, the J call TRBJ1-1, with D perhaps TRBD1 (6 bases). Germline loops: CDR1 LNHDA, CDR2 SQIVND (reference sequence). The CDR3 has 15 amino acids. V was cut by 6 bases and J by 4 bases, with 18 bases left in between. The CDR3 nucleotides read TGTGCCAGTAGCCAGCACAGGGCTGGAGGCACTGAAGCTTTCTTT. It codes for CASSQHRAGGTEAFF.

The V call is TRBV9, the J call TRBJ1-4; the match to TRBD1 covers 8 bases. Germline values: CDR1 SGDLS, CDR2 YYNGEE. The J segment lost 3 bases and the V segment lost 0 bases, leaving 4 bases of the junction unmatched. The CDR3 runs 16 residues. For the CDR3, the DNA is TGTGCCAGCAGCGTAGATCCGGGACAGGCTAATGAAAAACTGTTTTTT. Its translation is CASSVDPGQANEKLFF.

V and J are TRBV15 and TRBJ2-1; 13 bases are shared with TRBD2. Trimming cost V 1 base and J 6 bases; bases outside gene matches: 9. The length of the CDR3 is 18 residues. Germline V CDR1 and CDR2: LNHNV, YYDKDF (reference sequence). Here the CDR3 DNA reads TGTGCCACCAGCAGAGTATTTCCGGGACTAGCGGGACCCAATGAGCAGTTCTTC. Protein: CATSRVFPGLAGPNEQFF.